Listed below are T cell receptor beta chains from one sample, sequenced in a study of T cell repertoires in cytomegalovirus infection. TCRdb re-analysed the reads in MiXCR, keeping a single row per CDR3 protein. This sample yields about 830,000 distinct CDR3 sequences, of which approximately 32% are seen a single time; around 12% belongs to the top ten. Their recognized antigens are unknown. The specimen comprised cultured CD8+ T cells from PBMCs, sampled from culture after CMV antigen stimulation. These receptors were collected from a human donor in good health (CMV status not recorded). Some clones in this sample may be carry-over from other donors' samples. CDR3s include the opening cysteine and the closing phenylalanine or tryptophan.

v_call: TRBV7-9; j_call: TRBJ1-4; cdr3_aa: CASSLDIREKLFF
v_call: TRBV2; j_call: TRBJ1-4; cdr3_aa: CASSVMVANEKLFF
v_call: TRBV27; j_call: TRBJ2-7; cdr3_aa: CASSPNVWTGAGYEQYF
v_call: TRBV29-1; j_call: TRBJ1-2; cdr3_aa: CSVDRTGYGYTF
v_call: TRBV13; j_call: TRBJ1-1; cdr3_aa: CASRGTGALQTEAFF
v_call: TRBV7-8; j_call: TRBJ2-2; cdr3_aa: CASSLSTGELFF
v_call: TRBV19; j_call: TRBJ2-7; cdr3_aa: CASKPRTASYEQYF
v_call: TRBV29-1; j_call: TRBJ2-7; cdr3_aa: CSVEAPGQGRYEQYF
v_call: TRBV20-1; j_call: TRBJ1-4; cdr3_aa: CSARDLRGVTNEKLFF
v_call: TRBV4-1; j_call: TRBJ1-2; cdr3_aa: CASSQSPRGQIGDGYTF
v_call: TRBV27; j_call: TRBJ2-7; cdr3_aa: CATTRAGTIYEQYF
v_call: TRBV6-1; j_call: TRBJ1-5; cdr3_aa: CASSGGSHQPQHF
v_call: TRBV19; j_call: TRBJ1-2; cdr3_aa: CASSLNGGTGDYTF
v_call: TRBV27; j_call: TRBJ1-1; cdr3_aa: CASSYRRLGTEAFF
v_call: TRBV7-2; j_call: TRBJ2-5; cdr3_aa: CASSPSRSAGTQYF
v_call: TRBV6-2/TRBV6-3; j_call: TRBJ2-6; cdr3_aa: CASSSGQGGFGANVLTF
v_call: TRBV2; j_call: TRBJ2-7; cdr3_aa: CASRDSPYEQYF
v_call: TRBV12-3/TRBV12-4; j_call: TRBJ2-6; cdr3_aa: CASSFIGANVLTF
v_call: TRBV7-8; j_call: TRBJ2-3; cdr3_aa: CASSLSGTGRHTQYF
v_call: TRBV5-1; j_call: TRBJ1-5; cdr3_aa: CASSLEALGGNQPQHF
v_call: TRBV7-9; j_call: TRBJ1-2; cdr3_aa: CASHTEGGGYTF
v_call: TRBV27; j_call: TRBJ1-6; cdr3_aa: CASSSWGASYNSPLHF
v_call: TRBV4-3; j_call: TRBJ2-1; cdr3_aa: CASSQGLAGGQNEQFF
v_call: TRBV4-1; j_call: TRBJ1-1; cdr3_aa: CASSHESYQAANTEAFF
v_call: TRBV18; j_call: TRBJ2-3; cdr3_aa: CASSPRGDSSTDTQYF
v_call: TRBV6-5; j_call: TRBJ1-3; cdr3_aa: CASTGGGEGNTIYF
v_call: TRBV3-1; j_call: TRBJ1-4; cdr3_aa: CASSQAQAGEKLFF
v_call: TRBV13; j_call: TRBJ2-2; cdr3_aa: CASSSGDRANTGELFF
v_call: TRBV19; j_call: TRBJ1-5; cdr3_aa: CASTYGSNQPQHF
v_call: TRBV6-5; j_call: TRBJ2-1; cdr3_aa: CASREGQASYNEQFF
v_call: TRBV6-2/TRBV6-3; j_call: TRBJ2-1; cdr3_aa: CASSFNWFNEQFF
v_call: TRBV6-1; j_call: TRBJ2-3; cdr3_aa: CASSGGGQDTQYF
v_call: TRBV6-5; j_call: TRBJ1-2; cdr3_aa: CASSSRGADFFNYGYTF
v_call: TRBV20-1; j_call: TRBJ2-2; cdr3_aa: CSAPGTGMNTGELFF
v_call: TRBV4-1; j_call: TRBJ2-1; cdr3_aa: CASSPLQGANEQFF
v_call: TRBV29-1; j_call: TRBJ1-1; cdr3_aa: CSVEEGAFF
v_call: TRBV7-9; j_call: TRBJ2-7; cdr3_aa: CASSGPMGNQGEQYF
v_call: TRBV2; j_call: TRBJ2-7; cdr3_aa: CASRRDLLAYEQYF
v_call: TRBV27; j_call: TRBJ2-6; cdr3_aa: CASPTAGRASGANVLTF
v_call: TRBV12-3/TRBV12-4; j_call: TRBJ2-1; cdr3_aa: CASNPQESSYNEQFF
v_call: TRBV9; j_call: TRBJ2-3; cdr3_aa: CASSGSGSRDTQYF
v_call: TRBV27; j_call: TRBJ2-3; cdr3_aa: CAVGLAGGSTDTQYF
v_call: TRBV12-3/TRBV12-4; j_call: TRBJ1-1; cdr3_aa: CASRADRGREAFF
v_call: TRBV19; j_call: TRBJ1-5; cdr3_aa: CASSMTGGPNQPQHF
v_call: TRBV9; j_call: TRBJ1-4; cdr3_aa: CASSGQGASTNEKLFF
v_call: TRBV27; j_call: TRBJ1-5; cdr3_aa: CASSFTGGQQPQHF
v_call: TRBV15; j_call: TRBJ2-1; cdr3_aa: CATSRGHSTNGRDEQFF
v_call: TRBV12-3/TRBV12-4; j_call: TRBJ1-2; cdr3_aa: CASSSGWGNGYTF
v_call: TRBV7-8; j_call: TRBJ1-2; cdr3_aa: CASTTGGGYGYTF